The clone carrying this TCR beta chain came up a few times. The sample belongs to a study of blood T cell repertoires in COVID-19. For the study at large: T cells, B-cell-depleted T cells, or PBMCs supplied cDNA or gDNA.

The CDR3 contains 15 residues. V lost 6 bases, J lost 6 bases, and 9 bases stayed unmatched. In germline, CDR1 is ENHRY, CDR2 SYGVKD. Profiling relied on immunoSEQ multiplex PCR, and the TCRdb table lists in-frame clones only, not all of them. The sample has tens of thousands of clones, about nine tenths seen once. This receptor was taken from a man over 45 with active or convalescent COVID-19. V usage is TRBV10-3 and J usage is TRBJ1-5, with TRBD1 matching over 9 bases. What was sequenced was peripheral blood. CDR3 residues: CAISPTGGVSQPQHF. CDR3 bases: TGTGCCATCAGCCCCACAGGGGGCGTCAGTCAGCCCCAGCATTTT.